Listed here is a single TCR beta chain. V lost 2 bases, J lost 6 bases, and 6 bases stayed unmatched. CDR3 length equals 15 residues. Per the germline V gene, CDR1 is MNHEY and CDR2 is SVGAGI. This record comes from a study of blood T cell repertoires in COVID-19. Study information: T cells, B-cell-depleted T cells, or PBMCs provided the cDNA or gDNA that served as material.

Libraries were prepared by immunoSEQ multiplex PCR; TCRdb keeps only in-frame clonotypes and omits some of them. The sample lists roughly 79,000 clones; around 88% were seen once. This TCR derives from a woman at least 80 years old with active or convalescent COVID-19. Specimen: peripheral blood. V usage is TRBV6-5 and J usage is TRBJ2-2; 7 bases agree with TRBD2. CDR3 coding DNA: TGTGCCAGCAGTTACGGGCAGGGAGGGGCCGGGGAGCTGTTTTTT. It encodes CASSYGQGGAGELFF.